These T cell receptor beta chains were read from a single sample in a study of neurological immune-mediated disorders. TCRdb re-derived calls from the 5' RACE reads in MiXCR, one entry per CDR3 protein. Among some 28,000 distinct CDR3 sequences, approximately 6.6% were seen once, and the ten largest hold more than 8.5%. Source material: PBMCs. These receptors came from a woman aged 50 to 65 in good health. Both conserved end residues are part of each CDR3. The D gene is left open where the match is weak. Expanded clones are given a class, and other clones once, few, many or no size at all.

>-|TRBJ1-5|many|TRBV28
CASRGRRNQPQHF
TGTGCCAGCAGGGGTAGACGCAATCAGCCCCAGCATTTT
>TRBD1|TRBJ2-3|many|TRBV5-6
CASSRDRANTQYF
TGTGCCAGCAGCCGGGACAGGGCAAATACGCAGTATTTT
>TRBD2|TRBJ2-1|many|TRBV20-1
CSASGRPSPSYNEQFF
TGCAGTGCTAGCGGGAGGCCTTCGCCCTCCTACAATGAGCAGTTCTTC
>TRBD1|TRBJ2-5|few|TRBV20-1
CSAGGQGIMETQYF
TGCAGTGCAGGGGGACAGGGGATTATGGAGACCCAGTACTTC
>-|TRBJ2-5|few|TRBV28
CASSAVLPQETQYF
TGTGCCAGCAGTGCCGTTTTGCCTCAAGAGACCCAGTACTTC
>TRBD2|TRBJ2-1|many|TRBV20-1
CSARDPRTSGYNEQFF
TGCAGTGCTAGAGACCCACGGACTAGCGGCTACAATGAGCAGTTCTTC
>-|TRBJ2-7|-|TRBV12-3/TRBV12-4
CASISGTAARGEQYF
TGTGCCAGCATATCCGGGACGGCTGCCCGAGGCGAGCAGTACTTC
>TRBD1|TRBJ2-1|many|TRBV28
CASSLDMGQGEYNEQFF
TGTGCCAGCAGTTTGGATATGGGACAGGGGGAGTACAATGAGCAGTTCTTC
>-|TRBJ1-1|many|TRBV5-1
CASSKQVTNLNTEAFF
TGCGCCAGCTCCAAACAGGTCACCAATCTGAACACTGAAGCTTTCTTT
>-|TRBJ2-3|many|TRBV20-1
CSARPTVTDTQYF
TGCAGTGCCCGCCCGACAGTGACAGATACGCAGTATTTT
>-|TRBJ2-3|many|TRBV5-1
CASSLDRETIDTQYF
TGCGCCAGCAGCTTGGACAGGGAGACAATAGATACGCAGTATTTT
>-|TRBJ2-2|many|TRBV29-1
CSVLGVGTGELFF
TGCAGCGTCCTTGGGGTTGGGACCGGGGAGCTGTTTTTT
>-|TRBJ2-1|many|TRBV5-1
CASSLNAGSYNEQFF
TGCGCCAGCAGCTTGAACGCGGGCTCCTACAATGAGCAGTTCTTC
>-|TRBJ1-2|many|TRBV4-1
CASSQSTAPFYGYTF
TGCGCCAGCAGCCAATCGACAGCTCCATTCTATGGCTACACCTTC
>-|TRBJ2-7|many|TRBV15
CATSRDSRYEQYF
TGTGCCACCAGCAGAGATTCGAGGTACGAGCAGTACTTC
>TRBD1|TRBJ2-1|medium-sized|TRBV29-1
CSGKGDRVTHEQFF
TGCAGCGGCAAAGGGGACAGGGTTACCCATGAGCAGTTCTTC